This record concerns one T cell receptor (beta chain) sequence. This clonotype occurred many times. There is no known antigen for this receptor. Nothing much larger sits one base from this clone, and base qualities are not available. The protocol used for the library was RACE. The sequencer listed for this sample is NextSeq 500. During library preparation, unique molecular identifiers were attached to individual cDNA molecules so that TCRs could be counted quantitatively and reproducibly. From each blood RNA sample, both TCR alpha and TCR beta chains were sequenced. As for the original processing: A median of around 100,000 TCRs per sample was observed, with a range of 23,224 to 690,600. V, J and CDR3 annotation of the TCR reads was performed with the Decombinator software suite. For PS versus PT1 abundance plots, all samples were subsampled to the same number of TCRs (28,000). Expanded TCRs were defined as absent before sensitization and observed at least eight times at the 2-week time point. TCRdb redid the processing of the public reads, applying fastp at Q25 and MiXCR, and retained in-frame beta chains. Each entry is one CDR3 protein sequence, shown with its most common DNA and genes. The V and J calls come from TCRdb's annotation, not from the publication. Across this sample there are tens of thousands of distinct CDR3 sequences, with 9.8% seen only once. 2.5% to 4% of the sample is taken by the ten largest.

The entry originates in a study of human T cells and chemical hapten exposure (dated by TCRdb to the early 2020s). About the investigation overall: For sensitization, 2% DPC in acetone was applied to a roughly 2 cm by roughly 2 cm area of upper inner arm skin. Throughout the roughly 25-week study period, patients were also given weekly therapeutic DPC doses on the scalp. Patch testing on the upper back used Finn chambers containing 0.01% DPC, with scoring done after 6 days according to International Contact Dermatitis Research Group standards. Most of the patients in the cohort were female, and the cohort covered alopecia areata with under or over 50% scalp involvement, alopecia totalis and alopecia universalis. The libraries were sequenced as a pool, and the TCR yield per sample differed mostly because of small variations in library volumes within the pool. Peripheral blood TCR repertoire changes were tracked in vivo in alopecia patients during primary and secondary sensitization to the hapten diphenylcyclopropenone (DPC). Patient blood was sampled pre-sensitization (week 0) and at 2, 6 and about 24 weeks after DPC sensitization. Blood for TCR sequencing was provided by twenty-nine alopecia patients at one to four time points (pre-sensitization, 2, 6 and 24 weeks). The research as a whole found: Significantly more large CDR3 similarity clusters were formed by expanded TCRs than by pre-sensitization or healthy control sets, consistent with antigen-driven responses. DPC sensitization did not change how many TCRs were above 1 in 1000 frequency, and no evidence was found of alterations in global repertoire structure. Patch test score was positively correlated with the number of PT1 expanded TCRs, with significance at thresholds 8, 16 and 32 but not at 4. Repeated subsampling changed both the strength of the expansion versus patch-test correlation and the threshold at which the correlation became significant. All patients had alopecia, a presumed autoimmune disease, so their immune response might differ from that of healthy individuals.

From cysteine to phenylalanine, the CDR3 is 13 amino acids long. The sequence is cut down to CDR3 DNA, 39 bases in frame from base 1. V drops 5 bases and J drops 2 bases, leaving 10 bases in between. Looking up the germline V gene yields CDR1 SGHTA and CDR2 FQGNSA. What the time point label conveys for this sample: patch test 1, 2 weeks after DPC sensitization. This sample's treatment or condition label indicates: therapeutic diphenylcyclopropenone sensitization with weekly scalp DPC. At every patch-test visit, the blood draw took place before the patch test was put on. Patients were eligible if aged 18 to 70, diagnosed with alopecia and judged suitable for DPC therapy, and pregnant patients were excluded. Unfractionated whole blood was collected in Tempus Blood RNA tubes, and total RNA was extracted from that blood.

The receptor's source is a woman aged 35 to 49 with alopecia areata. Some clones in this sample may be carry-over from other donors' samples. Recombination linked TRBV7-2 to TRBJ2-7; no D gene is confidently identified. Here the sequenced sample was whole blood, taken in connection with sensitization to the hapten diphenylcyclopropenone (DPC). The CDR3 is CASSIRQAYEQYF. DNA sequence: TGTGCCAGCAGCATCCGACAAGCCTACGAGCAGTACTTC.